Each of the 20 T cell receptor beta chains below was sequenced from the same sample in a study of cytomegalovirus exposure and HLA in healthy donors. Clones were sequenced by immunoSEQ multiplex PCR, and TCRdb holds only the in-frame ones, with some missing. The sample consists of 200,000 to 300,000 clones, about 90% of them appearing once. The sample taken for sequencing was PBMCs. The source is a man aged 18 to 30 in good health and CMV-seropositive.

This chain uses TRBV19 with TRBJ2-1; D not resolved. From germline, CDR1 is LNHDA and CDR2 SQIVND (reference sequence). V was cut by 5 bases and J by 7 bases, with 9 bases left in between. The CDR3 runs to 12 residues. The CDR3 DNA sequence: TGTGCCAGTAGTCCCCATATTAATGAGCAGTTCTTC. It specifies CASSPHINEQFF.

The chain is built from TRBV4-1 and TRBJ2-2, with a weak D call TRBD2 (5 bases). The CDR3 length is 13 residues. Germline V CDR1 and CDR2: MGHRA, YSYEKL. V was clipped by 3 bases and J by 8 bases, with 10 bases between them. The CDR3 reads CASSHGNLGELFF. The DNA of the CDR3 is TGCGCCAGCAGCCACGGGAATCTTGGGGAGCTGTTTTTT.

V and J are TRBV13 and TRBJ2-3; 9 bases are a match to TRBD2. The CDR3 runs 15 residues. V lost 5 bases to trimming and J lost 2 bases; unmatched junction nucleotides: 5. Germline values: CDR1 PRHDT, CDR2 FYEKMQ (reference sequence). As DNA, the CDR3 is TGTGCCAGCAGCCCCCCTAGCGGGATCACAGATACGCAGTATTTT. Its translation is CASSPPSGITDTQYF.

CDR3 residues: CAWSFQGPTGYTF. CDR3 in DNA: TGTGCCTGGAGTTTCCAGGGTCCGACGGGCTACACCTTC. This rearrangement joins TRBV30 to TRBJ1-2, with D possibly TRBD1 on 5 matching bases. Germline V gene data show CDR1 as GTSNPN and CDR2 as SVGIG (reference sequence). V was pared by 2 bases and J by 8 bases, with 15 bases between. CDR3 length equals 13 residues.

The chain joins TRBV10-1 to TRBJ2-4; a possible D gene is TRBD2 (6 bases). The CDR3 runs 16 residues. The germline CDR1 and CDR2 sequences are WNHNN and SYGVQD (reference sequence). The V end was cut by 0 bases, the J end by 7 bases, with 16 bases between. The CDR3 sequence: CASSESMAVGGNIQYF. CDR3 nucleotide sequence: TGCGCCAGCAGTGAGTCGATGGCAGTGGGGGGTAACATTCAGTACTTC.

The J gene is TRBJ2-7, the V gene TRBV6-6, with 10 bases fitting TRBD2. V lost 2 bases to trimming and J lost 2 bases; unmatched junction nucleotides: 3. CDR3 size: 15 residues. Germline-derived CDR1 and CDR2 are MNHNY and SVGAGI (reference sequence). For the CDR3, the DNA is TGTGCCAGCAGTTACGACAGCGGGAGGGCCTACGAGCAGTACTTC. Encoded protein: CASSYDSGRAYEQYF.

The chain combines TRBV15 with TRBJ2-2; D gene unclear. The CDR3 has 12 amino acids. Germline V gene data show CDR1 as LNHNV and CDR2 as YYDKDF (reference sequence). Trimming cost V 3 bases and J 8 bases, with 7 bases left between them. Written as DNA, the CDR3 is TGTGCCACCAGCAGTGATATTGGGGAGCTGTTTTTT. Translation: CATSSDIGELFF.

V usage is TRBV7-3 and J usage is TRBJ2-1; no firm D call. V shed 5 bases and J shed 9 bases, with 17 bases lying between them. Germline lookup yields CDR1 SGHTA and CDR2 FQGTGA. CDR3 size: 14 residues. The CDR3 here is CASSLSSSASEQFF. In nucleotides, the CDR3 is TGTGCCAGCAGCCTTTCATCCTCGGCATCTGAGCAGTTCTTC.

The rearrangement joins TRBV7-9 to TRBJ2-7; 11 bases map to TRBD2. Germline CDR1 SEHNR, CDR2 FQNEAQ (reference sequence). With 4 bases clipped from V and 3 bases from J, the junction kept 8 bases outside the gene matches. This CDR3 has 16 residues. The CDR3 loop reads CASSSFTSGSYYEQYF. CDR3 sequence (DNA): TGTGCCAGCAGCTCCTTTACTAGCGGGAGCTACTACGAGCAGTACTTC. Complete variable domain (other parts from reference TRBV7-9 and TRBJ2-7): DTGVSQNPRHKITKRGQNVTFRCDPISEHNRLYWYRQTLGQGPEFLTYFQNEAQLEKSRLLSDRFSAERPKGSFSTLEIQRTEQGDSAMYLCASSSFTSGSYYEQYFGPGTRLTVT.

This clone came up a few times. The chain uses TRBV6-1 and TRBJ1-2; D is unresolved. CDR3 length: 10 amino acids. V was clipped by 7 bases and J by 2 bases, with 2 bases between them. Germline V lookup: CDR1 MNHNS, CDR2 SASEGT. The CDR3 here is CASTNYGYTF. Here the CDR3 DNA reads TGTGCCAGCACAAACTATGGCTACACCTTC.

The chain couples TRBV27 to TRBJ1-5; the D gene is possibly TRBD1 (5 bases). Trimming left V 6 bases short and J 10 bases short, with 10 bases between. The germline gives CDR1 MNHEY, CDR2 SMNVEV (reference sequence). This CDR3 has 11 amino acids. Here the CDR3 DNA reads TGTGCCAGCAGGGGACGGTCCCCCCAGCATTTT. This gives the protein CASRGRSPQHF.

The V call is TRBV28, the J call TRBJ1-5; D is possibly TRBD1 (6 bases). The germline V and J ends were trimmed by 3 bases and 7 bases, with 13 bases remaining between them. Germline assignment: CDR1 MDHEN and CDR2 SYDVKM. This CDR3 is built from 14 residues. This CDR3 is CASSFGQKRQPQHF. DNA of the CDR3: TGTGCCAGCAGTTTTGGACAGAAGAGGCAGCCCCAGCATTTT.

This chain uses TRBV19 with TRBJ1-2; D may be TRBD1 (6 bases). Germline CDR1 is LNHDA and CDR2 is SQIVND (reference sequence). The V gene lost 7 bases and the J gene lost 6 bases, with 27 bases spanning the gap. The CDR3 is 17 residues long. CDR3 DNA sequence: TGTGCCAGTACCTCGGACGGGGGGCGCGGGGCGGACGATGGCTACACCTTC. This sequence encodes CASTSDGGRGADDGYTF.

The CDR3 region is CASSEATGGWKTQYF. CDR3 nucleotides: TGTGCCAGCAGTGAAGCAACAGGGGGCTGGAAGACCCAGTACTTC. The gene calls are TRBV6-1 and TRBJ2-5, with 9 bases fitting TRBD1. V gave up 0 bases and J gave up 6 bases; unmatched junction bases: 5. The germline V gene has CDR1 MNHNS and CDR2 SASEGT. This CDR3 spans 15 amino acids.

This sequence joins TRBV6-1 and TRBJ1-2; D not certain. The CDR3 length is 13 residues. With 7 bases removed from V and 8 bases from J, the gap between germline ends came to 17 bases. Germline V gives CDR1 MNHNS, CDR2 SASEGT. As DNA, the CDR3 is TGTGCCAGCAATCCGGGAAGCCTAACGGGCTACACCTTC. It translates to CASNPGSLTGYTF.

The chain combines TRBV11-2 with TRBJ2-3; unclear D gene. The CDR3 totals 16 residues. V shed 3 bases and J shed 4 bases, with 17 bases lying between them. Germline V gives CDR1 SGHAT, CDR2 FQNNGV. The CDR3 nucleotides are TGTGCCAGCAGCTTCCGGGCCAACTTGGGCGCAGATACGCAGTATTTT. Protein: CASSFRANLGADTQYF.

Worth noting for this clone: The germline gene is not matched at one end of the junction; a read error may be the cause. CDR3 in DNA: TGTGCCATCAGCTACCCGGGACAGGGGAACAATGGGCAGTTCTTC. Its translation is CAISYPGQGNNGQFF. The chain recombines TRBV10-3 with TRBJ2-1, with 10 bases aligning to TRBD1. The germline V gene has CDR1 ENHRY and CDR2 SYGVKD. The CDR3 extends over 15 amino acids.

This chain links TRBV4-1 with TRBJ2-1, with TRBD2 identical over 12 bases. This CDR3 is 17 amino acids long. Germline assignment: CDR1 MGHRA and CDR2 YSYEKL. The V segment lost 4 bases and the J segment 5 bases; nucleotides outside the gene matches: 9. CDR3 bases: TGCGCCAGCAGCCCGATCGTCAGACTAGCGGGGGACAATGAGCAGTTCTTC. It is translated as CASSPIVRLAGDNEQFF.

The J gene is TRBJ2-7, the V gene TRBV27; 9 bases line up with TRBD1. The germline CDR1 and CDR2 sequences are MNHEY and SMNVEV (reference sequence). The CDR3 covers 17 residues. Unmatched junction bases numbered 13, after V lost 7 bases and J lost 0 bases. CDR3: CASKLTGGGLYSYEQYF. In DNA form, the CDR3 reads TGTGCCAGCAAGTTAACAGGGGGCGGACTTTACTCCTACGAGCAGTACTTC.

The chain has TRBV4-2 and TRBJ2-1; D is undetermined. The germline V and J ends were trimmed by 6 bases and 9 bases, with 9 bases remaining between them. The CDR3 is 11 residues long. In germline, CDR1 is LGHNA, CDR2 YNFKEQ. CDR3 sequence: CASRIGSEQFF. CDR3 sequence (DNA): TGTGCCAGCAGGATAGGTAGTGAGCAGTTCTTC.